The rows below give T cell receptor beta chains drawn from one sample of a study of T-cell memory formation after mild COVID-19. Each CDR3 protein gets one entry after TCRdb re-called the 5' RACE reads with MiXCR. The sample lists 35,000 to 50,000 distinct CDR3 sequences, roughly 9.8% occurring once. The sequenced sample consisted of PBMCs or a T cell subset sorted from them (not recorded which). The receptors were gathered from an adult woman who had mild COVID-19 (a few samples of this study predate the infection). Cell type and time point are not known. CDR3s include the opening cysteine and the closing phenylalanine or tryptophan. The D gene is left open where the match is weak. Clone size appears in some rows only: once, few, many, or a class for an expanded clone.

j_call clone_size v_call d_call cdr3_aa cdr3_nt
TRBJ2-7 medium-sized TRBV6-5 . CASSFLQGYEQYF TGTGCCAGCAGTTTCCTTCAGGGTTACGAGCAGTACTTC
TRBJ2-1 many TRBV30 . CVLGGRNGRYNEQFF TGTGTGCTTGGGGGGAGAAACGGCCGGTACAATGAGCAGTTCTTC
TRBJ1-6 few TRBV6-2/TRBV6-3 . CASSYEGFRDSPLHF TGTGCCAGCAGCTACGAGGGGTTTCGGGATTCACCCCTCCACTTT
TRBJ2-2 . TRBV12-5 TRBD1 CASGLRTGHVTGELFF TGTGCTAGTGGTTTGCGGACAGGGCATGTTACCGGGGAGCTGTTTTTT
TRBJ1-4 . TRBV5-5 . CASSHPTDEKLFF TGTGCCAGCAGCCACCCAACTGATGAAAAACTGTTTTTT
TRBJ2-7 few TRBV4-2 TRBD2 CASSQDLAGELKQYF TGTGCCAGCAGCCAAGATCTAGCGGGAGAGTTAAAGCAGTACTTC
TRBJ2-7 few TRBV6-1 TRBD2 CASSSQRDSYEQYF TGTGCCAGCAGTTCTCAGCGGGACTCCTACGAGCAGTACTTC
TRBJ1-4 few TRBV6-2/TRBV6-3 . CASSDTTVREKLFF TGTGCCAGCAGTGACACGACAGTTAGAGAAAAACTGTTTTTT
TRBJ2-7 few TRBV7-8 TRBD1 CASRPYRGSLYEQYF TGTGCCAGCAGACCATACAGGGGGTCCCTCTACGAGCAGTACTTC
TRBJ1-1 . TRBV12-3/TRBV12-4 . CASSILWGAYTEAFF TGTGCCAGCAGTATCCTTTGGGGGGCTTACACTGAAGCTTTCTTT
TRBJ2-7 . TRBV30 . CAWSGVGREQYF TGTGCCTGGAGTGGTGTCGGCAGGGAGCAGTACTTC
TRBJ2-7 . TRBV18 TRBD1 CASSPKTGMYEQYF TGTGCCAGCTCACCAAAGACAGGGATGTACGAGCAGTACTTC
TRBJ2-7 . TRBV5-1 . CASSSDTVYEQYF TGCGCCAGCAGCTCGGACACGGTCTACGAGCAGTACTTC
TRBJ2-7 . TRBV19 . CASSMQAGVVEQYF TGTGCCAGTAGTATGCAGGCAGGGGTGGTAGAGCAGTACTTC
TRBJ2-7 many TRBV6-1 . CASSATGNSYEQYF TGTGCCAGCAGTGCCACAGGGAACTCCTACGAGCAGTACTTC
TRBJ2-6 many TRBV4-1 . CASSQVLGVGANVLTF TGCGCCAGCAGCCAAGTTTTAGGAGTTGGGGCCAACGTCCTGACTTTC
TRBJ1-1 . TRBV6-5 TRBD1 CASSEKGQPNTEAFF TGTGCCAGCAGTGAAAAGGGACAGCCGAACACTGAAGCTTTCTTT
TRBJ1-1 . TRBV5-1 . CASSFGVTGAGNTEAFF TGCGCCAGCAGCTTTGGGGTAACGGGGGCCGGGAACACTGAAGCTTTCTTT
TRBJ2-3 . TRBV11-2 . CASSPRLDRTDTQYF TGTGCCAGCAGCCCGCGACTAGATCGCACAGATACGCAGTATTTT
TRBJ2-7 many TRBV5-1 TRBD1 CASSLGTGTYEQYF TGCGCCAGCAGCTTGGGGACAGGGACCTACGAGCAGTACTTC
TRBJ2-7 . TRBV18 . CASSNIGTDLYEQYF TGTGCCAGCTCCAACATCGGGACGGATCTATACGAGCAGTACTTC
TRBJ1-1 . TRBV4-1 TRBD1 CASSLSGQGFTEAFF TGCGCCAGCAGCCTATCGGGACAGGGGTTCACTGAAGCTTTCTTT
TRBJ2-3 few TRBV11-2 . CASSPPGYGTDTQYF TGTGCCAGCAGCCCACCGGGCTATGGCACAGATACGCAGTATTTT
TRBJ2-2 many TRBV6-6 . CASMSEGAGELFF TGTGCCAGCATGTCTGAGGGTGCCGGGGAGCTGTTTTTT
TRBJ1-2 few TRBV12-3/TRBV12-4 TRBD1 CASSLRRTGGNGYTF TGTGCCAGCAGTCTCCGCCGGACAGGGGGCAATGGCTACACCTTC
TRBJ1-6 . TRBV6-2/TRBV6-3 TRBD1 CASRAGGEWRSPLHF TGTGCCAGCAGAGCAGGGGGCGAGTGGCGCTCACCCCTCCACTTT
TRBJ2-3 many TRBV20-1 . CSAREGSASTDTQYF TGCAGTGCTAGAGAGGGTAGCGCCAGCACAGATACGCAGTATTTT
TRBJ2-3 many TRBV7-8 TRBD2 CASSRTGTRYADTQYF TGTGCCAGCAGCCGCACCGGGACTAGGTACGCAGATACGCAGTATTTT
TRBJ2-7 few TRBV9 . CAERQAALIEQYF TGTGCCGAAAGACAGGCGGCTCTCATTGAGCAGTACTTC
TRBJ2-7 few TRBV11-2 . CASSLLTIPSYEQYF TGTGCCAGCAGCTTATTAACCATCCCCTCCTACGAGCAGTACTTC
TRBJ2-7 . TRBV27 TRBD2 CASRAGSTSYEQYF TGTGCCAGCCGAGCGGGGAGCACCTCCTACGAGCAGTACTTC
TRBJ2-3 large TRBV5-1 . CASSLAQVTGTDTQYF TGCGCCAGCAGCTTGGCCCAGGTGACAGGCACAGATACGCAGTATTTT
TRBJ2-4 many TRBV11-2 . CASSLQGSPAKNIQYF TGTGCCAGCAGCTTACAGGGGTCCCCAGCCAAAAACATTCAGTACTTC
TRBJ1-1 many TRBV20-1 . CSGRTTGGDTEAFF TGCAGTGGGAGGACAACTGGAGGAGACACTGAAGCTTTCTTT
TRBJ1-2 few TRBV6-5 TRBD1 CASSYKGQGAGGYTF TGTGCCAGCAGTTACAAGGGACAGGGGGCCGGAGGCTACACCTTC
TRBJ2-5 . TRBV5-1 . CASSFKETQYF TGCGCCAGCAGCTTTAAAGAGACCCAGTACTTC
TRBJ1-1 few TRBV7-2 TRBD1 CASSLGGTGRMNTEAFF TGTGCCAGCAGCTTAGGAGGGACAGGGCGCATGAACACTGAAGCTTTCTTT
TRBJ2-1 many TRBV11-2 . CASSLEPQGGGQFF TGTGCCAGCAGCTTAGAGCCCCAGGGTGGAGGGCAGTTCTTC
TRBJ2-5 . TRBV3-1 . CASSQVQETQYF TGTGCCAGCAGCCAGGTACAAGAGACCCAGTACTTC
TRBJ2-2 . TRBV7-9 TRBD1 CASSLQGASGELFF TGTGCCAGCAGCTTACAGGGGGCAAGCGGGGAGCTGTTTTTT
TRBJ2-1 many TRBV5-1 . CASSLEGNEQFF TGCGCCAGCAGCTTGGAAGGGAATGAGCAGTTCTTC
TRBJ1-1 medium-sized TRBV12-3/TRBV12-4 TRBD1 CASTTITGGLKIVNTEAFF TGTGCCAGCACCACCATTACAGGGGGCCTGAAGATTGTGAACACTGAAGCTTTCTTT
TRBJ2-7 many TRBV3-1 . CASSRTVFYEQYF TGTGCCAGCAGCCGCACCGTTTTCTACGAGCAGTACTTC
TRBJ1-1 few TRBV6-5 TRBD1 CASSRGSTAEAFF TGTGCCAGCAGCAGGGGGTCAACGGCTGAAGCTTTCTTT
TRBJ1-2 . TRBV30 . CAWSVLGEEVYGYTF TGTGCCTGGAGTGTACTGGGGGAAGAAGTCTATGGCTACACCTTC
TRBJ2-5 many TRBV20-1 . CSATTRRETQYF TGCAGTGCAACCACCAGAAGGGAGACCCAGTACTTC
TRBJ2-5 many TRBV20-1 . CSARAPTVMRVQETQYF TGCAGTGCTAGAGCCCCCACCGTCATGCGGGTGCAAGAGACCCAGTACTTC
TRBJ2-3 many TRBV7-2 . CASSLKWGDTQYF TGTGCCAGCAGCTTAAAATGGGGGGATACGCAGTATTTT
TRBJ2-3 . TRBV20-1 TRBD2 CSANTGTSGNLADTQYF TGCAGTGCTAACACCGGGACTAGCGGGAATCTAGCAGATACGCAGTATTTT
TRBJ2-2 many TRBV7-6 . CASSLALLEVTGELFF TGTGCCAGCAGCTTGGCCCTCCTAGAAGTCACCGGGGAGCTGTTTTTT
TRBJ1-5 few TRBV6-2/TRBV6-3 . CASDDPNQPQHF TGTGCCAGTGATGATCCTAATCAGCCCCAGCATTTT
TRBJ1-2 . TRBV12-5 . CASGLVAGAVGLGYTF TGTGCTAGTGGTTTGGTAGCGGGGGCCGTCGGGCTCGGCTACACCTTC
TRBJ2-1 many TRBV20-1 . CSAPLGVGREQFF TGCAGTGCTCCCCTAGGAGTGGGCCGTGAGCAGTTCTTC